Presented here are 22 T cell receptor beta chains from one specimen sequenced in a study of blood T cells in healthy people across ages. Primers used in a second PCR of roughly 6 to 12 cycles were a sample-barcoded 5' primer and a J-beta primer mix. TCRdb redid the calling of the 5' RACE reads with MiXCR, one entry per CDR3 protein. This sample has about 970,000 distinct CDR3 sequences; just over 50% occur once, and the top ten carry about a fifth. Sequencing was done on a sample of blood. These receptors were obtained from a woman aged 55-70 years in good health.

In DNA form, the CDR3 reads TGCAGTGCTAGGAGGGTGATACAAGAGACCCAGTACTTC. Encoded protein: CSARRVIQETQYF. The rearrangement links TRBV20-1 to TRBJ2-5; maybe TRBD2 (5 bases). CDR3 size: 13 residues. In germline, CDR1 is DFQATT, CDR2 SNEGSKA (reference sequence). The V end lost 3 bases, the J end lost 2 bases, and 10 bases lay between the germline ends.

V usage is TRBV28 and J usage is TRBJ1-5, with D uncertain. V lost 7 bases, J lost 6 bases, and 10 bases lay in between. The germline V gene encodes CDR1 MDHEN and CDR2 SYDVKM. This CDR3 spans 12 amino acids. The CDR3 coding sequence is TGTGCCAGCAAAATGGGTGGTCAGCCCCAGCATTTT. Protein product: CASKMGGQPQHF.

The chain couples TRBV7-2 to TRBJ2-1, with 9 bases identical to TRBD2. V shed 0 bases and J 4 bases; nucleotides not matched to a gene: 4. The CDR3 runs to 16 residues. The germline CDR1 and CDR2 sequences are SGHTA and FQGNSA. CDR3 coding DNA: TGTGCCAGCAGCTTAGCGGGACTAGCAGATTACAATGAGCAGTTCTTC. This sequence encodes CASSLAGLADYNEQFF.

The chain carries TRBV12-3 or TRBV12-4 and TRBJ2-7; D is perhaps TRBD1 or TRBD2 (5 bases each). Trimming shortened V by 8 bases and J by 2 bases, and 16 bases separated the two germline ends. The CDR3 length is 14 residues. The CDR3 loop is CASSFGGIAYEQYF. In nucleotides, the CDR3 is TGTGCCAGCTCATTTGGGGGAATTGCCTACGAGCAGTACTTC.

Concerning this clonotype: At one end the junction does not follow the germline gene, possibly because of a read error. This chain uses TRBV6-1 with TRBJ2-7, with TRBD2 as a possible D gene (6 bases). The germline gives CDR1 MNHNS, CDR2 SASEGT. This CDR3 region has 12 residues. The CDR3 DNA is TGTGCCAGCCGGGACTTCTCCCACGAGCAGTACTTC. Amino acids: CASRDFSHEQYF.

This sequence joins TRBV25-1 and TRBJ2-5; 14 nucleotides align to TRBD2. V trimming: 8 bases; J trimming: 5 bases; junction bases outside the gene matches: 13. CDR3 length: 17 residues. CDR1 and CDR2 from the germline V gene are MGHDK and SYGVNS. The CDR3 DNA reads as TGTGCCAGCCCACTCCTTACCGGGACTAGCGGGAGTGAGACCCAGTACTTC. It codes for CASPLLTGTSGSETQYF.

The chain joins TRBV20-1 to TRBJ2-7; D is uncertain. Germline loops: CDR1 DFQATT, CDR2 SNEGSKA (reference sequence). The CDR3 loop spans 13 amino acids. Trimming left V 0 bases short and J 4 bases short, with 10 bases between. CDR3 protein: CSARDLVAYEQYF. As DNA, the CDR3 is TGCAGTGCTAGAGATCTTGTGGCTTACGAGCAGTACTTC.

The J gene is TRBJ1-1, the V gene TRBV7-9; 10 bases align to TRBD1. The CDR3 spans 17 residues. The V segment lost 7 bases and the J segment 0 bases; nucleotides outside the gene matches: 11. CDR1 is SEHNR and CDR2 is FQNEAQ in the germline V gene (reference sequence). The CDR3 bases are TGTGCCAGCACCCGGGCCGAGGGACAGGGGATGAACACTGAAGCTTTCTTT. Translation gives CASTRAEGQGMNTEAFF.

The V gene is TRBV13, the J gene TRBJ2-7; D gene ambiguous. The V gene's germline CDR1 is PRHDT and CDR2 FYEKMQ (reference sequence). The CDR3 sequence is 14 residues long. V lost 10 bases and J 2 bases, leaving 18 bases between the germline ends. CDR3: CATRAGLDPYEQYF. DNA of the CDR3: TGTGCCACCCGGGCCGGTCTAGACCCCTACGAGCAGTACTTC.

The rearrangement joins TRBV6-6 to TRBJ2-1, with D unclear. V was cut by 2 bases and J by 11 bases, with 4 bases left in between. CDR1 is MNHNY, CDR2 SVGAGI, per germline (reference sequence). The CDR3 has 10 amino acids. This chain's CDR3 is CASSYPKQFF. The CDR3 DNA reads as TGTGCCAGCAGTTACCCGAAGCAGTTCTTC.

This clonotype was seen at least ten times. This chain links TRBV29-1 with TRBJ2-7, with TRBD1 matching over 7 bases. The ends lost 6 bases at V and 6 bases at J; junction bases unmatched: 11. There are 13 residues in the CDR3. Germline assignment: CDR1 SQVTM and CDR2 ANQGSEA. The CDR3 nucleotides read TGCAGCGTCTCCTTGACAGGGTCGGGCGAGCAGTACTTC. Its protein product is CSVSLTGSGEQYF.

The J gene is TRBJ2-5, the V gene TRBV7-2, with TRBD2 matching over 13 bases. Germline trimming cut 0 bases from V and 2 bases from J; bases unmatched to any gene: 6. The germline V gene has CDR1 SGHTA and CDR2 FQGNSA. CDR3 size: 18 residues. CDR3: CASSLARTSGREQETQYF. CDR3 nucleotide sequence: TGTGCCAGCAGCTTAGCCCGGACTAGCGGGAGAGAGCAAGAGACCCAGTACTTC. The variable domain in full, completed from reference TRBV7-2 and TRBJ2-5, reads GAGVSQSPSNKVTEKGKDVELRCDPISGHTALYWYRQSLGQGLEFLIYFQGNSAPDKSGLPSDRFSAERTGGSVSTLTIQRTQQEDSAVYLCASSLARTSGREQETQYFGPGTRLLVL.

The sample holds a few counts of this clonotype. The junction departs from germline at one end; a sequencing error may be responsible. V usage is TRBV20-1 and J usage is TRBJ2-7; D remains unclear. CDR1 is DFQATT and CDR2 is SNEGSKA in the germline V gene (reference sequence). This CDR3 has 13 amino acids. The DNA of the CDR3 is TGCAGTGCCAGAGATTTTGGCAAACACGAGCAGTACTTC. It yields the protein CSARDFGKHEQYF.

About this clonotype: One end of the junction varies from germline; a read error may be responsible. The chain uses TRBV5-1 and TRBJ2-7; D uncertain. Germline V gives CDR1 SGHRS, CDR2 YFSETQ. The CDR3 is made up of 12 amino acids. In DNA, the CDR3 is TGTGCCAGCAGTTCTGATTACTACGAGCAGTACTTC. This codes for CASSSDYYEQYF.

Comment on this clonotype: One end of the junction does not line up with germline, which may come from a read error. J is TRBJ2-3 and V is TRBV18, with 12 bases fitting TRBD2. The CDR3 covers 16 residues. Germline CDR1 KGHSH, CDR2 LQKENI. This CDR3 is CASSPATSGRADTQYF. The CDR3 DNA is TGCGCCAGCTCACCAGCGACTAGCGGGAGAGCAGATACGCAGTATTTT.

This clonotype showed up just a few times. The genes are TRBV28 and TRBJ2-5; perhaps D is TRBD1 or TRBD2 (6 bases each). CDR1 and CDR2 (germline): MDHEN, SYDVKM. The CDR3 extends over 15 amino acids. The germline V and J ends were trimmed by 3 bases and 4 bases, with 15 bases remaining between them. The CDR3 DNA reads as TGTGCCAGCAGTTTTCGGGGGCGCCGGTCAGAGACCCAGTACTTC. Its translation: CASSFRGRRSETQYF.

This chain uses TRBV7-2 with TRBJ2-7; D remains ambiguous. V shed 1 base and J shed 4 bases, with 11 bases lying between them. CDR3 length: 14 amino acids. CDR1 SGHTA and CDR2 FQGNSA come from the germline V gene. CDR3 loop: CASSLDDALYEQYF. The CDR3 region has the DNA TGTGCCAGCAGCTTAGATGACGCACTTTACGAGCAGTACTTC. The whole variable domain, filled in from reference TRBV7-2 and TRBJ2-7, reads GAGVSQSPSNKVTEKGKDVELRCDPISGHTALYWYRQSLGQGLEFLIYFQGNSAPDKSGLPSDRFSAERTGGSVSTLTIQRTQQEDSAVYLCASSLDDALYEQYFGPGTRLTVT.

This clonotype was seen a few times. V and J are TRBV27 and TRBJ2-1; D uncertain. The CDR3 length is 11 residues. The V gene's germline CDR1 is MNHEY and CDR2 SMNVEV (reference sequence). V was shortened by 4 bases and J by 4 bases, with 2 bases between the two germline ends. The CDR3 bases are TGTGCCAGCAGTTGGTACAATGAGCAGTTCTTC. Translated, it gives CASSWYNEQFF.

The genes are TRBV4-1 and TRBJ2-5; maybe TRBD2 (6 bases). The DNA end lines up better with TRBJ2-7; the J call may be wrong. Germline CDR1 is MGHRA and CDR2 is YSYEKL. There are 14 residues in the CDR3. CDR3 amino acids: CASSQGLTSYEQYF. The CDR3 DNA follows: TGCGCCAGCAGCCAAGGCCTGACTAGTTACGAGCAGTACTTC.

This clonotype was counted between two and nine times. The CDR3 nucleotides read TGCGCCAGCAGCCGACAGGACAGGGACTACGAGCAGTACTTC. This gives the protein CASSRQDRDYEQYF. This chain connects TRBV4-3 to TRBJ2-5; 8 bases line up with TRBD1. The end of the DNA aligns better with TRBJ2-7, so the J call may be wrong. Germline-derived CDR1 and CDR2 are LGHNA and YSLEER. The CDR3 runs 14 residues.

CDR3 DNA sequence: TGTGCCAGCAGTGGTCAACGTACAGGGAAATTGTACTTC. Its protein product is CASSGQRTGKLYF. The chain uses TRBV25-1 and TRBJ2-7; TRBD1 might be the D (6 bases). CDR3 length: 13 amino acids. The ends were cut back, 4 bases at V and 12 bases at J, with 19 bases in the middle. Germline V lookup: CDR1 MGHDK, CDR2 SYGVNS.

Only a few counts were recorded for this clonotype. The chain employs TRBV4-1 and TRBJ2-4; maybe TRBD2 (5 bases). CDR1 is MGHRA and CDR2 is YSYEKL in the germline V gene. CDR3 size: 16 residues. Trimming took off 4 bases at V and 1 base at J, with 14 bases between the two ends. The CDR3 loop is CASSPEEAGAKNIQYF. Here the CDR3 DNA reads TGCGCCAGCAGCCCGGAGGAGGCCGGCGCCAAAAACATTCAGTACTTC.